The next 10 T cell receptor beta chains were all read from a single sample in a study of CD8+ T cells in alopecia areata. Isolated RNA was reverse transcribed into cDNA used as the sequencing template. TCRdb's copy holds only in-frame clones and misses some; the assay was immunoSEQ multiplex PCR. Here the sample spans about 150,000 clones, about two thirds being singletons. Described treatment: oral pan-JAK inhibitor, 5-10 mg twice daily. The source was CD4+ T cells sorted from blood, collected at week 4, from a patient treated with tofacitinib. These receptors all come from a human donor with alopecia areata.

A few counts support this clone. This sequence joins TRBV29-1 and TRBJ1-5; a weak D match, TRBD1 (6 bases). V lost 5 bases to trimming and J lost 2 bases, with 10 bases between them. Germline lookup yields CDR1 SQVTM and CDR2 ANQGSEA. CDR3 length equals 13 residues. The CDR3, as DNA: TGCAGCGTTAGACAGGATCGCAATCAGCCCCAGCATTTT. It is translated as CSVRQDRNQPQHF.

The V call is TRBV30, the J call TRBJ1-1, with a tentative D call TRBD1 (5 bases). The CDR3 consists of 14 residues. V was cut by 3 bases and J by 4 bases, with 15 bases left in between. Per germline, CDR1 GTSNPN and CDR2 SVGIG (reference sequence). CDR3 region: CAWRLFTGFTEAFF. DNA for the CDR3: TGTGCCTGGAGGTTGTTTACAGGATTCACTGAAGCTTTCTTT.

CDR3 protein: CASSQPTSQGSSPLHF. The CDR3 DNA reads TGTGCCAGCAGCCAACCGACATCGCAGGGGTCTTCACCCCTCCACTTT. The chain employs TRBV5-4 and TRBJ1-6; TRBD1 is a possible D gene (6 bases). This CDR3 has 16 amino acids. CDR1 SGHNT and CDR2 YYREEE come from the germline V gene (reference sequence). Trimming took 4 bases from V and 9 from J, leaving 20 bases between them.

The chain employs TRBV30 and TRBJ1-2; no clear D gene. CDR1 is GTSNPN, CDR2 SVGIG, per germline (reference sequence). The V end lost 3 bases, the J end lost 7 bases, and 12 bases lay between the germline ends. This CDR3 is 12 amino acids long. This chain's CDR3 is CAWSLKVAGYTF. The CDR3 region has the DNA TGTGCCTGGAGCCTAAAGGTGGCTGGCTACACCTTC.

This chain links TRBV5-1 with TRBJ2-7; D remains unclear. V was shortened by 1 base and J by 7 bases, with 18 bases between the two germline ends. This CDR3 has 15 amino acids. Per germline, CDR1 SGHRS and CDR2 YFSETQ. CDR3 sequence reads: CASSLFSGPMGEQYF. The CDR3 bases are TGCGCCAGCAGCTTGTTCTCAGGCCCCATGGGAGAGCAGTACTTC.

CDR3 in DNA: TGTGCCAGCCCGCGGACCGGGACAGGGGTTGAGACCCAGTACTTC. Its translation is CASPRTGTGVETQYF. The chain uses TRBV2 and TRBJ2-5, with TRBD1 matching over 10 bases. With 8 bases clipped from V and 5 bases from J, the junction kept 11 bases outside the gene matches. Germline CDR1 is SNHLY and CDR2 is FYNNEI. CDR3 size: 15 residues.

The genes are TRBV19 and TRBJ2-2, with D maybe TRBD1 (5 bases). V shed 5 bases and J shed 1 base, with 11 bases lying between them. The CDR3 consists of 15 residues. The germline V gene encodes CDR1 LNHDA and CDR2 SQIVND (reference sequence). The CDR3 sequence: CASSGLTENTGELFF. As DNA, the CDR3 is TGTGCCAGTAGTGGCCTGACAGAGAACACCGGGGAGCTGTTTTTT.

The genes are TRBV5-6 and TRBJ1-1; unclear D gene. The germline V gene has CDR1 SGHDT and CDR2 YYEEEE. Trimming stripped 1 base from V and 0 bases from J, with 7 bases between. The CDR3 sequence is 14 residues long. For the CDR3, the DNA is TGTGCCAGCAGCTTGCGGGATCTGAACACTGAAGCTTTCTTT. Its translation: CASSLRDLNTEAFF.

The chain uses TRBV29-1 and TRBJ1-5; 11 bases map to TRBD1. CDR1 is SQVTM, CDR2 ANQGSEA, per germline. V lost 1 base and J lost 6; bases outside the gene matches: 2. CDR3 length: 14 residues. CDR3 in amino acids: CSVEVGTGGQPQHF. CDR3 DNA: TGCAGCGTTGAAGTGGGGACAGGGGGTCAGCCCCAGCATTTT.

The rearrangement links TRBV5-1 to TRBJ1-1, with D perhaps matching TRBD1 (6 bases). This CDR3 is 14 amino acids long. The V gene's germline CDR1 is SGHRS and CDR2 YFSETQ. V was pared by 0 bases and J by 3 bases, with 9 bases between. The DNA of the CDR3 is TGCGCCAGCAGCTTGGAGGGGGTGTACACTGAAGCTTTCTTT. Amino acids: CASSLEGVYTEAFF.